Listed below are T cell receptor beta chains from one sample, sequenced in a study of blood T cell repertoires in COVID-19. TCRdb's copy holds only in-frame clones and misses some; the assay was immunoSEQ multiplex PCR. Of fewer than 450,000 clones detected, approximately 85% appear once; the ten largest clones hold approximately 2.1%. The sample comprised PBMCs or T cells enriched from blood (not recorded which). These receptors all stem from a woman in her forties with acute COVID-19. Both conserved end residues are part of each CDR3. The D gene is left open where the match is weak. The size of a clone is reported for some rows only, either as once, few or many, or as a class for expanded clones.

D gene	V gene	J gene	clone size	CDR3 DNA	CDR3 protein
NA	TRBV6-1	TRBJ1-2	NA	TGTGCCAGCAGTGAAGCCACAGGGAGCAACTATGGCTACACCTTC	CASSEATGSNYGYTF
NA	TRBV6-1	TRBJ2-2	NA	TGTGCCAGCAGTGAAGCGTTGTCGAGATCCACCGGGGAGCTGTTTTTT	CASSEALSRSTGELFF
NA	TRBV29-1	TRBJ2-7	NA	TGCAGCGTGGTAGGGAGAACCTACGAGCAGTACTTC	CSVVGRTYEQYF
NA	TRBV6-5	TRBJ1-5	NA	TGTGCCAGCAGCCTGGGCGCGTATCAGCCCCAGCATTTT	CASSLGAYQPQHF
NA	TRBV4-1	TRBJ1-2	NA	TGCGCCAGCAGCCAACCAGTTACGAACTATGGCTACACCTTC	CASSQPVTNYGYTF
NA	TRBV21-1	TRBJ1-3	NA	TGTGCCAGCAGCTCCCCCGCGGGGACAGGGTTAAACACCATATATTTT	CASSSPAGTGLNTIYF
TRBD2	TRBV5-4	TRBJ2-7	few	TGTGCCACGGGGACTAGCGGGGGGATAGGCGAGCAGTACTTC	CATGTSGGIGEQYF
NA	TRBV19	TRBJ2-2	NA	TGTGCCAGTAGTATCCGCACTTACACCGGGGAGCTGTTTTTT	CASSIRTYTGELFF
NA	TRBV30	TRBJ1-2	NA	TGTGCCTGGAGTGTACTACAGGGCCATGGCTACACCTTC	CAWSVLQGHGYTF
TRBD1	TRBV19	TRBJ2-1	NA	TGTGCCAGTACCCCCCGAGGGGGCACCTACAATGAGCAGTTCTTC	CASTPRGGTYNEQFF
NA	TRBV10-1	TRBJ2-7	NA	TGCGCCAGCAGTGAGTCGGGGCGGGATCAACCTTACGAGCAGTACTTC	CASSESGRDQPYEQYF
TRBD1	TRBV27	TRBJ2-7	NA	TGTGCCAGCAGTTTCGGACAGGGGGGGTACGAGCAGTACTTC	CASSFGQGGYEQYF
TRBD2	TRBV5-1	TRBJ2-1	NA	TGCGCCAGCAGCCTAAGCGGGGGGCCGAGCTCCTACAATGAGCAGTTCTTC	CASSLSGGPSSYNEQFF
TRBD1	TRBV18	TRBJ1-3	NA	TGTGCCAGCTCGCACAGGGGGCGTCGAAACACCATATATTTT	CASSHRGRRNTIYF
NA	TRBV20-1	TRBJ2-3	NA	TGCAGTGCTACTCAGCGGGATACGCAGTATTTT	CSATQRDTQYF
NA	TRBV3-1/TRBV3-2	TRBJ1-5	NA	TGTGCCAGCAGCCAAGTGGGGGGGAATCAGCCCCAGCATTTT	CASSQVGGNQPQHF
NA	TRBV5-1	TRBJ1-2	NA	TGCGCCAGCAGCCCAGGAGGGTATGGCTACACCTTC	CASSPGGYGYTF
NA	TRBV18	TRBJ1-1	few	TGTGCCAGCTCAGACAATGGGTTGTTCACTGAAGCTTTCTTT	CASSDNGLFTEAFF
TRBD2	TRBV5-1	TRBJ2-5	NA	TGCGCCAGCAGCTTCACTAGCGGGGGATTAGAGACCCAGTACTTC	CASSFTSGGLETQYF
NA	TRBV19	TRBJ2-3	NA	TGTGCCAGTAGTATGGGAGGCAGGGTCATAGATACGCAGTATTTT	CASSMGGRVIDTQYF
NA	TRBV7-9	TRBJ2-2	NA	TGTGCCAGCAGCTTTTTAACATCCCGGGAGCTGTTTTTT	CASSFLTSRELFF
TRBD1	TRBV7-9	TRBJ1-6	NA	TGTGCCAGCAGCATAGGGGGACAGTCAGATTCACCCCTCCACTTT	CASSIGGQSDSPLHF
TRBD1	TRBV6-5	TRBJ1-5	NA	TGTGCCAGCAACCGGGACAGGGGGCCGATTCAGCCCCAGCATTTT	CASNRDRGPIQPQHF
NA	TRBV3-1/TRBV3-2	TRBJ1-2	NA	TGTGCCAGCAGCCCCCCCCTCCGGGGATTCTATGGCTACACCTTC	CASSPPLRGFYGYTF
TRBD1	TRBV19	TRBJ2-6	NA	TGTGCCAGTAGCCGGGACAGGGGAAACTCTGGGGCCAACGTCCTGACTTTC	CASSRDRGNSGANVLTF
NA	TRBV25-1	TRBJ2-3	NA	TGTGCCAGCTTGGGGAGTATCACAGATACGCAGTATTTT	CASLGSITDTQYF
NA	TRBV9	TRBJ2-1	once	TGTGCCAGCAGCCTCCGGGACTTCAATGAGCAGTTCTTC	CASSLRDFNEQFF
NA	TRBV9	TRBJ2-5	NA	TGTGCCAGCAGGGGGACCAGGGGATATGGGCAGTACTTC	CASRGTRGYGQYF
NA	TRBV6-2/TRBV6-3	TRBJ2-7	NA	TGTGCCAGCAGTTACGGACTCGTCTCCTACGAGCAGTACTTC	CASSYGLVSYEQYF
TRBD1	TRBV28	TRBJ1-1	NA	TGTGCCAGCAGGGGACAGGGCTTGGTTGAAGCTTTCTTT	CASRGQGLVEAFF
TRBD2	TRBV5-5	TRBJ2-7	NA	TGTGCCAGCAGTTCCGAGCGGGGGGTCTACTACGAGCAGTACTTC	CASSSERGVYYEQYF